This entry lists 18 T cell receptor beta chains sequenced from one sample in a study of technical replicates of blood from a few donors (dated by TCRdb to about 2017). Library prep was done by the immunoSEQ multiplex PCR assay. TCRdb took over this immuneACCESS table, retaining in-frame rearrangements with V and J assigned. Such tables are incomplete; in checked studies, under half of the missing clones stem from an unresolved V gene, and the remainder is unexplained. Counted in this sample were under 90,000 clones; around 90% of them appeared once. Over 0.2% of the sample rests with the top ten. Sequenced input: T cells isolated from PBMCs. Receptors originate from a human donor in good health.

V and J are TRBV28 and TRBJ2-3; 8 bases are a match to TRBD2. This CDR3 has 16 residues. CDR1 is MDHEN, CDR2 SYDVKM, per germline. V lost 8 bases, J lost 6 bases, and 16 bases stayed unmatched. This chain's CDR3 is CASGLEMALAADTQYF. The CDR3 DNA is TGTGCCAGCGGACTAGAGATGGCACTAGCGGCGGATACGCAGTATTTT.

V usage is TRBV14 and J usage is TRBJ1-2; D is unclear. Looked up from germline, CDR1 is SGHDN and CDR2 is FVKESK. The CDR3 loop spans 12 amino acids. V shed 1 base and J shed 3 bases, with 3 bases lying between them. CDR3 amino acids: CASSQGHYGYTF. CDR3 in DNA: TGTGCCAGCAGCCAAGGGCACTATGGCTACACCTTC.

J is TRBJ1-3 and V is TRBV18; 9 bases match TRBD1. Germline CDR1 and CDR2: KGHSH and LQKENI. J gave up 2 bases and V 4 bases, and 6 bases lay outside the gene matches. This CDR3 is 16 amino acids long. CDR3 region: CASSLGQGNTGNTIYF. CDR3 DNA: TGTGCCAGCTCACTAGGACAGGGGAACACTGGAAACACCATATATTTT.

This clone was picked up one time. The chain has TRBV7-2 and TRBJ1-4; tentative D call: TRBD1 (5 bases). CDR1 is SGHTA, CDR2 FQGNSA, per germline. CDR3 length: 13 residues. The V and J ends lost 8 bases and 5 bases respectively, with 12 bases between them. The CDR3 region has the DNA TGTGCCAGCGCCTCGACAGCAAATGAAAAACTGTTTTTT. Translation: CASASTANEKLFF.

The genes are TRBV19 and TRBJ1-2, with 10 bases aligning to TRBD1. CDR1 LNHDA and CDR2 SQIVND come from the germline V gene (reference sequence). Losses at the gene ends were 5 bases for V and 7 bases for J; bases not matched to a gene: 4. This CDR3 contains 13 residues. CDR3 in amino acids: CASSRDRGGGYTF. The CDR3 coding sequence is TGTGCCAGTAGTCGGGACAGGGGAGGTGGCTACACCTTC.

As DNA, the CDR3 is TGTGCCAGCAAATCAAGCCCCAGGACCCCGGGAGATAATGAAAAACTGTTTTTT. Protein sequence: CASKSSPRTPGDNEKLFF. This rearrangement joins TRBV11-3 to TRBJ1-4; no definite D call. This CDR3 region has 18 residues. The ends were cut back, 7 bases at V and 4 bases at J, with 25 bases in the middle. From germline, CDR1 is SGHNT and CDR2 YENEEA. Together with reference TRBV11-3 and TRBJ1-4, the CDR3 gives the full variable domain: EAGVVQSPRYKIIEKKQPVAFWCNPISGHNTLYWYLQNLGQGPELLIRYENEEAVDDSQLPKDRFSAERLKGVDSTLKIQPAELGDSAVYLCASKSSPRTPGDNEKLFFGSGTQLSVL.

The CDR3 DNA is TGTGCCAGCTCACCTGGGAGGACCTACGAGCAGTACTTC. Translated: CASSPGRTYEQYF. The genes are TRBV18 and TRBJ2-7; perhaps TRBD2 as D (6 bases). Trimming took off 3 bases at V and 2 bases at J, with 8 bases between the two ends. CDR3 length: 13 residues. Germline values: CDR1 KGHSH, CDR2 LQKENI.

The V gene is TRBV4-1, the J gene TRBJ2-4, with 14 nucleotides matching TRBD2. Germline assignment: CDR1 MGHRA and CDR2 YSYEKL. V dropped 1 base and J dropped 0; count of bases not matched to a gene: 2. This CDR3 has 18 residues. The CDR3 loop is CASSQGLAGGIAKNIQYF. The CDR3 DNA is TGCGCCAGCAGCCAAGGACTAGCGGGAGGGATAGCCAAAAACATTCAGTACTTC.

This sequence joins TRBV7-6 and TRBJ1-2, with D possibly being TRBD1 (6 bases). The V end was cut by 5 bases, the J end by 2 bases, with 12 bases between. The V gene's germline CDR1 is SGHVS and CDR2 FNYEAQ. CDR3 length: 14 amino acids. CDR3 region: CASSPMTGNYGYTF. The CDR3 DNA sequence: TGTGCCAGCAGCCCTATGACAGGCAACTATGGCTACACCTTC.

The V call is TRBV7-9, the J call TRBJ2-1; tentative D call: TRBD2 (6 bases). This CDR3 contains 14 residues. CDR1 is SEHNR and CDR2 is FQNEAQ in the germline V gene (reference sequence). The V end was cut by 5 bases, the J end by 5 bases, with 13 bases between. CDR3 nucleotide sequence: TGTGCCAGCAGCCCGTGGCGGGACGACAATGAGCAGTTCTTC. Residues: CASSPWRDDNEQFF.

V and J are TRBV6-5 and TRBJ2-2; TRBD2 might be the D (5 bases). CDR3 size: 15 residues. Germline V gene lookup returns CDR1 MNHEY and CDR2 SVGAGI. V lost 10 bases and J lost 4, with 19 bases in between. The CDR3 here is CATLRFSGSTGELFF. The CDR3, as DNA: TGTGCCACCCTCCGATTTAGTGGGAGCACCGGGGAGCTGTTTTTT.

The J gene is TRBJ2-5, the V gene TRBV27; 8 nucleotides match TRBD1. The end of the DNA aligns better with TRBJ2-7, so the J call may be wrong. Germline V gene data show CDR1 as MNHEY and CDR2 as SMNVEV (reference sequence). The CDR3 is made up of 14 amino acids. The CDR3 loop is CASSWTGSAYEQYF. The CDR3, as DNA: TGTGCCAGCAGCTGGACAGGGTCTGCCTACGAGCAGTACTTC.

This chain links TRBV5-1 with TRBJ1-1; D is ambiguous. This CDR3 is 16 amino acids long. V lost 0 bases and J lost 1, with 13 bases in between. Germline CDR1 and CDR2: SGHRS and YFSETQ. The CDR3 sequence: CASSLGFRGKNTEAFF. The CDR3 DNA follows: TGCGCCAGCAGCTTGGGTTTCCGGGGAAAGAACACTGAAGCTTTCTTT.

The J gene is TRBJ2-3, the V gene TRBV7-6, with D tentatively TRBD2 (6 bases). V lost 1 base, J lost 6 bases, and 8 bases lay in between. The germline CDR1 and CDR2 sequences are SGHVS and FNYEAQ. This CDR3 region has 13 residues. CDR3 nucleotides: TGTGCCAGCAGCTTAGTAGGAGGGGATACGCAGTATTTT. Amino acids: CASSLVGGDTQYF.

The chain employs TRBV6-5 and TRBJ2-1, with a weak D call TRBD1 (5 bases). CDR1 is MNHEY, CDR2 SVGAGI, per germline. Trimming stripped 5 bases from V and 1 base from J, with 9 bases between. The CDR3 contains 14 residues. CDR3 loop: CASSPYRSYNEQFF. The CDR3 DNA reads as TGTGCCAGCAGTCCATACAGGTCCTACAATGAGCAGTTCTTC.

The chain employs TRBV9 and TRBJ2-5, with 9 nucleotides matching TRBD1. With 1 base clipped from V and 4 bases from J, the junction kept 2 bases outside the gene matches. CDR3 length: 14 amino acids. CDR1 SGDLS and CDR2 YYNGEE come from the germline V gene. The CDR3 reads CASSVRDRAETQYF. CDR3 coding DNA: TGTGCCAGCAGCGTAAGGGACAGGGCAGAGACCCAGTACTTC.

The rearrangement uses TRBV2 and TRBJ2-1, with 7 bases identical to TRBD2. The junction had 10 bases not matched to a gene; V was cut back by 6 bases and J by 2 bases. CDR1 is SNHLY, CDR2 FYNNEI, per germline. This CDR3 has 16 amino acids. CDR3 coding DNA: TGTGCCAGCAGGCAAAAAGCGGGAATCGCCTACAATGAGCAGTTCTTC. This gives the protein CASRQKAGIAYNEQFF.

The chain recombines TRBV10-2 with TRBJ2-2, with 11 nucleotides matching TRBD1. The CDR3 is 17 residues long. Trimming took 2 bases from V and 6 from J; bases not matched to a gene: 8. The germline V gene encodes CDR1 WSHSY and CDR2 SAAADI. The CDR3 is CASSEGDRGLRSGELFF. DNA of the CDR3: TGCGCCAGCAGTGAGGGGGACAGGGGGTTGAGGTCCGGGGAGCTGTTTTTT.